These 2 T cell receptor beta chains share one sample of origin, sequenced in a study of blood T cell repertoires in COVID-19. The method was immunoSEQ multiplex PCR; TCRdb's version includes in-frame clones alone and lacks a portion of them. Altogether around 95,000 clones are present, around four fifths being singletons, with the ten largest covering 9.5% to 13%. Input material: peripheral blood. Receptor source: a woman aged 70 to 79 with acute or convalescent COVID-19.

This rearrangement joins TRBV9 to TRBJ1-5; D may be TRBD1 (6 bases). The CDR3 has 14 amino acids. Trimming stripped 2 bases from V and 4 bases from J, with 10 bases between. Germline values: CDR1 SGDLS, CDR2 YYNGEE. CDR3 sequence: CASSVGQQNQPQHF. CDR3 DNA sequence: TGTGCCAGCAGCGTGGGACAACAAAATCAGCCCCAGCATTTT. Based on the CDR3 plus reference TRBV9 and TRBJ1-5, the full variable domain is DSGVTQTPKHLITATGQRVTLRCSPRSGDLSVYWYQQSLDQGLQFLIQYYNGEERAKGNILERFSAQQFPDLHSELNLSSLELGDSALYFCASSVGQQNQPQHFGDGTRLSIL.

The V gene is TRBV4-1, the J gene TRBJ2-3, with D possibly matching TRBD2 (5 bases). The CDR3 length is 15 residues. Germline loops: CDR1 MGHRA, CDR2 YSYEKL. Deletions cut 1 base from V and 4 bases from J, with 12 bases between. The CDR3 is CASSQAALGADTQYF. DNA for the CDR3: TGCGCCAGCAGCCAAGCAGCGCTGGGAGCAGATACGCAGTATTTT.